The TCR beta chain under discussion was sequenced for a study of blood T cell repertoires in COVID-19. Study summary: The cDNA or gDNA used as material had been derived from T cells, B-cell-depleted T cells, or PBMCs.

Libraries were prepared by immunoSEQ multiplex PCR; TCRdb keeps only in-frame clonotypes and omits some of them. This table has a few hundred thousand clones, 85% to 90% appearing once. The V and J ends lost 4 bases and 11 bases, in that order; junction bases with no gene match: 13. The CDR3 loop spans 14 amino acids. Germline-derived CDR1 and CDR2 are SGHNT and YENEEA. The clonotype comes from a woman between 45 and 65 years old with COVID-19, enrolled during active disease. The V gene is TRBV11-3, the J gene TRBJ1-1, with TRBD1 identical over 7 bases. The sequencing sample was made of peripheral blood. This CDR3 is CASSSSTGTFVAFF. The DNA of the CDR3 is TGTGCCAGCAGCTCCTCGACAGGGACATTTGTCGCTTTCTTT.